This TCR beta chain was recovered during a study of blood T cell repertoires in COVID-19. Background on the study: Acute-phase and convalescent COVID-19 samples originated in the United States, Italy and Spain. The cDNA or gDNA used as material had been derived from T cells, B-cell-depleted T cells, or PBMCs.

Here immunoSEQ multiplex PCR was the method, and the copy in TCRdb shows in-frame clones only, minus some. Of a few hundred thousand clones listed, 70% to 90% are singletons. The germline V and J ends were trimmed by 5 bases and 0 bases, with 14 bases remaining between them. The length of the CDR3 is 16 residues. CDR1 SGHTA and CDR2 FQGTGA come from the germline V gene. Everyone who took part was roughly 18 to 89 years old, and they came from about 23 US areas. Membership in each cohort depended on participant-reported clinical history. This chain joins TRBV7-3 and TRBJ2-1, with a weak D call TRBD2 (5 bases). Source material: PBMCs or T cells enriched from blood (not recorded which). This receptor was taken from a woman in her forties or fifties with acute COVID-19. The CDR3 region has the DNA TGTGCCAGCAGCAAACTTCTAGGGAGCTCCTACAATGAGCAGTTCTTC. It yields the protein CASSKLLGSSYNEQFF.